This entry concerns a single T cell receptor beta chain. The data are from a study of shared clonotypes between healthy human individuals. Losses at the gene ends were 0 bases for V and 0 bases for J; bases not matched to a gene: 3. There are 16 residues in the CDR3. Germline V lookup: CDR1 SGHRS, CDR2 YFSETQ. Authors' data handling: ImmunoSEQ output held junction-only sequences without quality scores, so filtering differed. TCRdb's copy holds only in-frame clones and misses some; the assay was immunoSEQ multiplex PCR. The D gene and trimming were derived from the DNA, and the V and J assignments and clone size from that table. The sample holds more than 2,000,000 clones; approximately 95% are singletons and the top ten take around 0.4%.

The TCR was taken from a man younger than 35 in good health. Some clones in this sample may be carry-over from other donors' samples. Sample: naive CD4+ T cells from PBMCs. Subset indicated: CD45RA+ positively selected. The gene calls are TRBV5-1 and TRBJ2-7, with 10 bases lining up with TRBD2. CDR3: CASSLVLAGDSYEQYF. CDR3 DNA: TGCGCCAGCAGCTTGGTCCTAGCGGGGGACTCCTACGAGCAGTACTTC.